The 3 T cell receptor beta chains reported below all come from one sample, sequenced in a study of Graves' ophthalmopathy and Graves' hyperthyroidism. RNA served as the template for amplifying TCR beta CDR3 regions. HTBI-primed first-round RT-PCR preceded second-round multiplex PCR. TCRdb ran MiXCR on the multiplex PCR reads and lists one entry per CDR3 protein. The table lists hundreds of thousands of distinct CDR3 sequences, around a fifth of them singletons. Sample: peripheral blood. Receptor source: a woman aged 18-30 years with stable Graves' hyperthyroidism. Some clones in this sample may be carry-over from other donors' samples.

This chain joins TRBV7-2 and TRBJ2-5, with TRBD2 as a possible D gene (5 bases). The CDR3 has 14 amino acids. Trimming removed 2 bases from V and 5 bases from J, with 12 bases in between. Looked up from germline, CDR1 is SGHTA and CDR2 is FQGNSA. The CDR3 region has the DNA TGTGCCAGCAGCTTAAGGCGGGTGGCCGAGACCCAGTACTTC. It yields the protein CASSLRRVAETQYF.

This clonotype was counted at least ten times. The rearrangement links TRBV15 to TRBJ1-1, with 9 bases matching TRBD1. Germline V lookup: CDR1 LNHNV, CDR2 YYDKDF (reference sequence). The CDR3 contains 14 residues. The V gene end was trimmed by 8 bases and the J gene end by 5 bases; junction bases not matched to a gene: 9. The CDR3 DNA is TGTGCCACCGAAAACAGGGGGCGAGGGACTGAAGCTTTCTTT. It is translated as CATENRGRGTEAFF.

In its sample, this clonotype was seen many times. The chain carries TRBV6-1 and TRBJ1-2; 8 bases fit TRBD1. CDR3 length: 12 residues. Trimming removed 6 bases from V and 7 bases from J; junction bases left unmatched: 4. The germline V gene encodes CDR1 MNHNS and CDR2 SASEGT. CDR3 coding DNA: TGTGCCAGCAGCGCAGGGGGCCGTGGCTACACCTTC. This gives the protein CASSAGGRGYTF.